This entry lists 5 T cell receptor beta chains sequenced from one sample in a study of PD-L1 blockade in urothelial cancer. Generated by immunoSEQ multiplex PCR, the TCRdb table keeps only in-frame clones and is missing some. The sample shows under 70,000 clones, 70% to 90% of them seen only once. Time point of the sample: pretreatment peripheral blood. Here the sequenced sample was PBMCs, taken around atezolizumab (anti-PD-L1) treatment. All receptors come from a man between 65 and 79 years old with urothelial cancer.

The chain couples TRBV4-1 to TRBJ2-1, with 10 bases fitting TRBD2. The germline gives CDR1 MGHRA, CDR2 YSYEKL. There are 16 residues in the CDR3. Trimming took 4 bases from V and 3 from J; bases not matched to a gene: 6. CDR3: CASSLRAGGDYNEQFF. The CDR3 DNA is TGCGCCAGCAGCCTCCGAGCGGGAGGGGACTACAATGAGCAGTTCTTC.

This clone showed up just once. V is TRBV7-9 and J is TRBJ1-2; the match to TRBD1 covers 7 bases. The CDR3 spans 17 residues. The junction had 7 bases not matched to a gene; V was cut back by 0 bases and J by 0 bases. CDR1 is SEHNR and CDR2 is FQNEAQ in the germline V gene (reference sequence). CDR3 DNA sequence: TGTGCCAGCAGCTTAGCCCGGGACAGTCGTTCTAACTATGGCTACACCTTC. This sequence encodes CASSLARDSRSNYGYTF.

The chain is built from TRBV5-8 and TRBJ1-5; perhaps TRBD1 as D (5 bases). This CDR3 contains 15 residues. Germline CDR1 and CDR2: SGHTS and YDEGEE. V dropped 0 bases and J dropped 7 bases, with 14 bases sitting between them. CDR3 sequence (DNA): TGTGCCAGCAGCTTGGAAGGCGGCCCAGGGCAGCCCCAGCATTTT. This codes for CASSLEGGPGQPQHF.

The chain recombines TRBV5-4 with TRBJ2-2, with D perhaps matching TRBD1 (5 bases). This CDR3 region has 15 residues. The germline CDR1 and CDR2 sequences are SGHNT and YYREEE (reference sequence). V was clipped by 1 base and J by 3 bases, with 10 bases between them. The CDR3 here is CASSLRGKDTGELFF. CDR3 nucleotides: TGTGCCAGCAGCTTGAGGGGAAAGGACACCGGGGAGCTGTTTTTT.

The chain employs TRBV5-1 and TRBJ2-3, with 8 positions matching TRBD2. Germline CDR1 SGHRS, CDR2 YFSETQ. V lost 3 bases and J lost 4; bases outside the gene matches: 7. This CDR3 has 15 amino acids. The CDR3 DNA is TGCGCCAGCAGCTCCCCCCCGGGGGGGGCAGATACGCAGTATTTT. This sequence encodes CASSSPPGGADTQYF.